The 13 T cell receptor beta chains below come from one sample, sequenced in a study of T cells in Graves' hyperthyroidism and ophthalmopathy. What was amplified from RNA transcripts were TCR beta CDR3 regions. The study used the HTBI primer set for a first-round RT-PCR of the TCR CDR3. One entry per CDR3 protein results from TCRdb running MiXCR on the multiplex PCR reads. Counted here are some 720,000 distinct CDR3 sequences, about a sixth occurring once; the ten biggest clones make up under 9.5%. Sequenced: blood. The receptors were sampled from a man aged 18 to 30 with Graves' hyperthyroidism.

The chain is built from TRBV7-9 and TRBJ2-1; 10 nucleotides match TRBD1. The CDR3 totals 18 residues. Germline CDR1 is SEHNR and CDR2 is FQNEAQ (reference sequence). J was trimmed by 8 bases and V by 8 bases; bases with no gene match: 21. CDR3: CASGLFSSGTGDGDEQFF. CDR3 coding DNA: TGTGCCAGCGGACTCTTCTCCTCCGGGACAGGGGATGGCGATGAGCAGTTCTTC.

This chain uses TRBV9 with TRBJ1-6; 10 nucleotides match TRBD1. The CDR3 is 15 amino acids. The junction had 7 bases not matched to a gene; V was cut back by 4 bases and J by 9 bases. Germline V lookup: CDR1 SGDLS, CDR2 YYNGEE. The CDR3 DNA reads TGTGCCAGCAGCTTGTCCGGGACAGGGGTTTCACCCCTCCACTTT. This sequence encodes CASSLSGTGVSPLHF.

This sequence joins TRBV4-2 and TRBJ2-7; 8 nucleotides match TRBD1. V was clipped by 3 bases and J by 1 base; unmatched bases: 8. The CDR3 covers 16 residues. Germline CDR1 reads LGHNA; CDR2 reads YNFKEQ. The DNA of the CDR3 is TGTGCCAGCAGCCAGGAACTACGACAGGGGTCCTACGAGCAGTACTTC. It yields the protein CASSQELRQGSYEQYF.

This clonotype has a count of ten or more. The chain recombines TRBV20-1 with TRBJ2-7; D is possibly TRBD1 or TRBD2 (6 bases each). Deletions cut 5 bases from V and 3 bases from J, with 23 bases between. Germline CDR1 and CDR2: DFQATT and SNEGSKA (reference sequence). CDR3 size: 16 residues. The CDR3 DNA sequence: TGCAGTGCTCCTCCGAGAGGCCTCGAGGGGGGCTACGAGCAGTACTTC. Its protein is CSAPPRGLEGGYEQYF.

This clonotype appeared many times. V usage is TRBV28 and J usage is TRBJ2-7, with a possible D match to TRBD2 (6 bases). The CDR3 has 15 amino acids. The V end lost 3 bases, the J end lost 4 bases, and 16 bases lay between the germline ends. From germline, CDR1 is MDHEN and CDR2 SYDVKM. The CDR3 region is CASSFSGLAQYEQYF. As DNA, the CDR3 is TGTGCCAGCAGTTTCTCCGGGCTAGCGCAATACGAGCAGTACTTC. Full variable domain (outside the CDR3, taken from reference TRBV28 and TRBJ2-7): DVKVTQSSRYLVKRTGEKVFLECVQDMDHENMFWYRQDPGLGLRLIYFSYDVKMKEKGDIPEGYSVSREKKERFSLILESASTNQTSMYLCASSFSGLAQYEQYFGPGTRLTVT.

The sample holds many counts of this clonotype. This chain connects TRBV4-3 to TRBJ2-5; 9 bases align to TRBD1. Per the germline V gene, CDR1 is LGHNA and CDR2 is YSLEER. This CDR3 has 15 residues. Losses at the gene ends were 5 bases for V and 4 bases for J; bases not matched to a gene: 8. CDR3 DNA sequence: TGCGCCAGCAGCACCCACAGGGGGCTCGGAGAGACCCAGTACTTC. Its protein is CASSTHRGLGETQYF.

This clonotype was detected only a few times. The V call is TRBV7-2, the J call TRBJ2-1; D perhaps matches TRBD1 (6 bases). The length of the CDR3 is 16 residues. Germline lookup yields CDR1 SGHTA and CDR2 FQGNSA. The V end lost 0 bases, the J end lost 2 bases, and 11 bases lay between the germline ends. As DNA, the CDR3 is TGTGCCAGCAGCTTAGCGCTAGGGGGTGCCTACAATGAGCAGTTCTTC. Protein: CASSLALGGAYNEQFF.

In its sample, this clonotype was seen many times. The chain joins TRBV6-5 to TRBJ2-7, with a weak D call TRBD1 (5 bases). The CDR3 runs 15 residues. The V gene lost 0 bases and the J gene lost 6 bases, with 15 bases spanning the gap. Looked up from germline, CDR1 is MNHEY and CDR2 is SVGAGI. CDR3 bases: TGTGCCAGCAGTTACTCACAGGTGCCGGCCGGCGAGCAGTACTTC. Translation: CASSYSQVPAGEQYF.

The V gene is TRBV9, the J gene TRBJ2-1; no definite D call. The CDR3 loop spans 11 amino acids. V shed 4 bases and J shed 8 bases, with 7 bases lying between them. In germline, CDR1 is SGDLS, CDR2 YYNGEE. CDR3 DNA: TGTGCCAGCAGCCAAGTCCATGAGCAGTTCTTC. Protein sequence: CASSQVHEQFF.

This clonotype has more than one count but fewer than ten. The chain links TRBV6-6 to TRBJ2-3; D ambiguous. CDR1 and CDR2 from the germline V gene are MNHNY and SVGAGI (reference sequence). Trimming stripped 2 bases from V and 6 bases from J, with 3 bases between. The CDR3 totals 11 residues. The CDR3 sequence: CASSYEDTQYF. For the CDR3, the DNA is TGTGCCAGCAGTTACGAGGATACGCAGTATTTT.

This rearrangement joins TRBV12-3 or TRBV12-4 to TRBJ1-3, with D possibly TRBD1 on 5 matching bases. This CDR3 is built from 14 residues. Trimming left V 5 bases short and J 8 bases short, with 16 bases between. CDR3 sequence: CASSQYRGLDTIYF. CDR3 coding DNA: TGTGCCAGCAGTCAGTATAGGGGATTGGACACCATATATTTT.

The CDR3 DNA is TGTGCCACCAAAGTCGGACGGCAGCAGGAGACCCAGTACTTC. It specifies CATKVGRQQETQYF. The chain combines TRBV13 with TRBJ2-5; D not resolved. CDR1 and CDR2 (germline): PRHDT, FYEKMQ (reference sequence). The germline V and J ends were trimmed by 10 bases and 5 bases, with 20 bases remaining between them. CDR3 length: 14 amino acids.

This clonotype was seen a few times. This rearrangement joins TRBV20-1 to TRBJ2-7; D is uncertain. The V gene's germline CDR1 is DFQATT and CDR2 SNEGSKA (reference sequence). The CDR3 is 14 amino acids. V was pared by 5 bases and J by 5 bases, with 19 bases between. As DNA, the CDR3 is TGCAGTGCTGTCCTTCCGCCCAGAGTGGACGAGCAGTACTTC. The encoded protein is CSAVLPPRVDEQYF.